Listed below are T cell receptor beta chains from one sample, sequenced in a study of blood T cell repertoires in COVID-19. Some clones are missing from TCRdb's copy, which holds only in-frame ones; the method was immunoSEQ multiplex PCR. Here the sample spans approximately 270,000 clones, 65% to 90% being singletons. Sequencing used PBMCs or T cells enriched from blood (not recorded which). The receptor set was obtained from a man aged 35-49 years who had recovered from COVID-19. Both conserved end residues are part of each CDR3. The D gene is left open where the match is weak. Not all rows give a size; the values are once, few, many and, for expanded clones, a class.

j_call cdr3_length clone_size d_call v_call cdr3_nt cdr3_aa
TRBJ1-4 15 . . TRBV5-1 TGCGCCAGCAGCCCACCGGGATCGCGTAATGAAAAACTGTTTTTT CASSPPGSRNEKLFF
TRBJ2-5 17 . TRBD2 TRBV5-4 TGTGCCAGCAGCCATCCGACTAGCGGGGTAGGTCAAGAGACCCAGTACTTC CASSHPTSGVGQETQYF
TRBJ2-7 15 . . TRBV9 TGTGCCAGCAGCGTAGATGGTAGCCGAACCTACGAGCAGTACTTC CASSVDGSRTYEQYF
TRBJ1-5 13 . . TRBV2 TGTGCCAGCACGGGAAGGGGAGGGCAGCCCCAGCATTTT CASTGRGGQPQHF
TRBJ2-7 16 . TRBD1 TRBV6-1 TGTGCCAGCAGTGAGTTATCCGGACAGGGGTTCTACGAGCAGTACTTC CASSELSGQGFYEQYF
TRBJ1-3 13 . . TRBV9 TGTGCCAGCAGCGTCACTCCTGGAAACACCATATATTTT CASSVTPGNTIYF
TRBJ2-3 14 . TRBD2 TRBV5-1 TGCGCCAGCAGCCTAGCGGGCGATAGGGATACGCAGTATTTT CASSLAGDRDTQYF
TRBJ2-5 14 . TRBD2 TRBV7-9 TGTGCCAGCAGCCCGCGGGGGAGCCAAGAGACCCAGTACTTC CASSPRGSQETQYF
TRBJ2-2 12 many TRBD2 TRBV2 TGTGCCAGCTCCGGGGGGACCGGGGAGCTGTTTTTT CASSGGTGELFF
TRBJ1-3 16 . . TRBV5-1 TGCGCCAGCTCCCCCCTCGGGACAAACTCTGGAAACACCATATATTTT CASSPLGTNSGNTIYF
TRBJ1-1 15 . . TRBV7-9 TGTGCCAGCAGCTTAGCTGGCGGGAAAGCGGCTGAAGCTTTCTTT CASSLAGGKAAEAFF
TRBJ2-7 17 . TRBD1 TRBV19 TGTGCCAGTTCCGCCAGGGGGCTCGGACAGGGGAAGGGGGAGCAGTACTTC CASSARGLGQGKGEQYF
TRBJ1-2 16 . TRBD1 TRBV11-2 TGTGCCAGCAGCTTGCTAGGGGGCATAGGGGGCTATGGCTACACCTTC CASSLLGGIGGYGYTF
TRBJ2-7 13 . . TRBV28 TGTGCCAGCAGTTCAGGGGGGACCTACGAGCAGTACTTC CASSSGGTYEQYF
TRBJ2-1 16 . TRBD2 TRBV19 TGTGCCAGTAGTATAGAAGCGGGAGGCCTATGGAATGAGCAGTTCTTC CASSIEAGGLWNEQFF
TRBJ2-1 12 . . TRBV28 TGTGCCAGCAGTTTAGGCAGGAATGAGCAGTTCTTC CASSLGRNEQFF
TRBJ2-3 16 . . TRBV4-2 TGTGCCAGCAGCCAAATGGTCCTGCAAGGGGGAGATACGCAGTATTTT CASSQMVLQGGDTQYF
TRBJ2-3 10 . . TRBV29-1 TGCAGCGTTGCTCTGGATACGCAGTATTTT CSVALDTQYF
TRBJ2-7 16 . . TRBV10-3 TGTGCCATCAGTGAAGGTGGTCGGACTGCTCCCTACGAGCAGTACTTC CAISEGGRTAPYEQYF
TRBJ2-1 16 . . TRBV7-6 TGTGCCAGCAGCTTAGCGCGGTTAAGCTCCTACAATGAGCAGTTCTTC CASSLARLSSYNEQFF
TRBJ2-1 16 few TRBD1 TRBV10-3 TGTGCCATCAGTTCTGGACCGGGACAGGGGAGAAATGAGCAGTTCTTC CAISSGPGQGRNEQFF
TRBJ2-7 17 . TRBD1 TRBV30 TGTGCCTGGAGTGTGGGGACAGGCCGTGGGTCCCGGCGGGAGCAGTACTTC CAWSVGTGRGSRREQYF
TRBJ1-4 15 few . TRBV9 TGTGCCAGCAGCGCGGGACACTCAACTAATGAAAAACTGTTTTTT CASSAGHSTNEKLFF
TRBJ2-1 14 . . TRBV19 TGTGCCAGTAGTTGGCAGAACTCCTACAATGAGCAGTTCTTC CASSWQNSYNEQFF
TRBJ1-2 15 . . TRBV7-2 TGTGCCAGCAGCGAAAAAGCGGGGGTCGAGGATGGCTACACCTTC CASSEKAGVEDGYTF
TRBJ2-7 15 . . TRBV5-3 TGTGCCAGAAGCTTGGCGTTGGGCAGGGCCCACGAGCAGTACTTC CARSLALGRAHEQYF
TRBJ2-7 14 . . TRBV3-1/TRBV3-2 TGTGCCAGCAGCACTCGAGGGAGGGGGGGAGAGCAGTACTTC CASSTRGRGGEQYF
TRBJ2-5 15 . TRBD2 TRBV15 TGTGCCACCAGCAGAGGATCGGGGGGGCAAGAGACCCAGTACTTC CATSRGSGGQETQYF
TRBJ2-7 13 . TRBD1 TRBV12-3/TRBV12-4 TGTGCCAGCATCGACAGGGGAGGCTTCGAGCAGTACTTC CASIDRGGFEQYF
TRBJ1-4 14 . TRBD1 TRBV28 TGTGCCAGCATTAACGGACAGGATAATGAAAAACTGTTTTTT CASINGQDNEKLFF